The clone carrying this T cell receptor (beta chain) showed up just once. What it binds is not known. Germline CDR1 SGHRS, CDR2 YFSETQ. Trimming at V came to 4 bases and at J to 0 bases, leaving 12 bases not matched to a gene. The length of the CDR3 is 18 residues. The data originate from a study of cytomegalovirus exposure and HLA in healthy donors. Overall study findings and caveats: One later analysis reportedly identified an Asian-associated ancestry cluster that showed fewer N-insertions than the roughly 700-donor mean. Later, an analysis showed that TCR beta chains associated with HLA were more clonally expanded than others that were equally common. In a later analysis, a missense DCLRE1C variant was linked to TCR beta V- and J-gene trimming.

The PCR made use of 60 Vbeta and 13 Jbeta primers. This table comes from immunoSEQ multiplex PCR, and its TCRdb copy is limited to in-frame clones, with some not included. Found here are 90,000 or so clones, approximately 85% of them singletons; the top ten hold nearly 3.5%. The receptor was isolated from a man in his thirties or forties in good health and CMV-seropositive. Sequencing input: PBMCs. The J gene is TRBJ2-7, the V gene TRBV5-1, with TRBD2 identical over 11 bases. The CDR3 region has the DNA TGCGCCAGCAGCCAAACCGGGACTAGCGGATATCTCTCCTACGAGCAGTACTTC. This translates into CASSQTGTSGYLSYEQYF.